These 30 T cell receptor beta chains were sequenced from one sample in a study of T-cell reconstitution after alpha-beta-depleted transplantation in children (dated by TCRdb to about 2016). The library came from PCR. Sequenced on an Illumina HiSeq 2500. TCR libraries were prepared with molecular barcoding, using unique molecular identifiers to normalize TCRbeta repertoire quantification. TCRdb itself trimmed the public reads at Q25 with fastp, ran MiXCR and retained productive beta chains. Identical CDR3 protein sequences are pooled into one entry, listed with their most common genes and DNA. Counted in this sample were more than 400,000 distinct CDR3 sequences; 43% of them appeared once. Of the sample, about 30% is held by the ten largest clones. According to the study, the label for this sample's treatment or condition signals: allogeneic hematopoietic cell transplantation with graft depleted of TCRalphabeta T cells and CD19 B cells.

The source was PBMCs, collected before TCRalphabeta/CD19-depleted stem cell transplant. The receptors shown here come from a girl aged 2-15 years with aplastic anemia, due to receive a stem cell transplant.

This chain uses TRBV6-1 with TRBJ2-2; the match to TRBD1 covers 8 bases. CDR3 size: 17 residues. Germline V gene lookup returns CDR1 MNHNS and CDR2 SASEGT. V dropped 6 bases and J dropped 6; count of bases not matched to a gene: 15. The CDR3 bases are TGTGCCAGCAGGTCGGGAAGGAGGACAGGGTATTCCGGGGAGCTGTTTTTT. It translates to CASRSGRRTGYSGELFF.

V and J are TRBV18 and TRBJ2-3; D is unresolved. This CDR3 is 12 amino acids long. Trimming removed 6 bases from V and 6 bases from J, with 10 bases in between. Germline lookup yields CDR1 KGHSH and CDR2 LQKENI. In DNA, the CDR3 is TGTGCCAGCTCGTCCCTACCCGATACGCAGTATTTT. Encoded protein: CASSSLPDTQYF.

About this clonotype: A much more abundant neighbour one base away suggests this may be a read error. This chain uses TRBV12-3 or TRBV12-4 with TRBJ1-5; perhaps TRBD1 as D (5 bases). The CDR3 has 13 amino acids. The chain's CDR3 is CGSSLVGGQPQHF. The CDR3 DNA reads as TGTGGCAGCAGTTTAGTGGGGGGGCAGCCCCAGCATTTT.

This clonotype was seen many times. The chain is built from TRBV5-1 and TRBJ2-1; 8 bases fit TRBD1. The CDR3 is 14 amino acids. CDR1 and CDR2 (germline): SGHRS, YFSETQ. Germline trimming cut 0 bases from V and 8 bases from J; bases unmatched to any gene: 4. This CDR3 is CASSLVQGAHEQFF. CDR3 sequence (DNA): TGCGCCAGCAGCTTGGTTCAGGGGGCGCATGAGCAGTTCTTC.

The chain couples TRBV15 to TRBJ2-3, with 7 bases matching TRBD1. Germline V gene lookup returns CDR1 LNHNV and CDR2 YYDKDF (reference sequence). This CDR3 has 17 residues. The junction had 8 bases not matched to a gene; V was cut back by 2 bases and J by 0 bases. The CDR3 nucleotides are TGTGCCACCAGCAGAAGCCGGGACAGTGCTAGCACAGATACGCAGTATTTT. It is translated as CATSRSRDSASTDTQYF.

As DNA, the CDR3 is TGTGCCAGCAGCCAAGGGTTGAGCGGGAGGGCCACAGATACGCAGTATTTT. Its translation is CASSQGLSGRATDTQYF. V and J are TRBV4-2 and TRBJ2-3; 10 bases map to TRBD2. V was clipped by 1 base and J by 2 bases; unmatched bases: 6. CDR1 and CDR2 from the germline V gene are LGHNA and YNFKEQ. CDR3 length equals 17 residues.

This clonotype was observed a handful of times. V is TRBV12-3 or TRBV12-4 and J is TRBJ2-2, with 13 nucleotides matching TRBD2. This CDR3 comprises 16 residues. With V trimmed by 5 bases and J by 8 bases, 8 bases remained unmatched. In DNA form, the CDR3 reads TGTGCCAGCAGTCCGAGGACTAGCGGGAGAAGTGGGGAGCTGTTTTTT. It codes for CASSPRTSGRSGELFF.

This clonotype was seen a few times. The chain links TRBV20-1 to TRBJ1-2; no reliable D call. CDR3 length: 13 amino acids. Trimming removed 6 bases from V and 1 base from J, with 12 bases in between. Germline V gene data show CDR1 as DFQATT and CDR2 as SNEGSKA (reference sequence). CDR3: CSALRTVNYGYTF. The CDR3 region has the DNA TGCAGTGCCCTCCGAACAGTTAACTATGGCTACACCTTC.

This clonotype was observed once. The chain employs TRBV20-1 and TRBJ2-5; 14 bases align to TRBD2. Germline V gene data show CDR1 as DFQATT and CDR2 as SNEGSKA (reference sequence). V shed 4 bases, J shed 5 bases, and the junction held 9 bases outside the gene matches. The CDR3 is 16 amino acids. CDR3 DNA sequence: TGCAGTGCTACCCGACTAGCGGGAGGGCCCTGGGAGACCCAGTACTTC. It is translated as CSATRLAGGPWETQYF.

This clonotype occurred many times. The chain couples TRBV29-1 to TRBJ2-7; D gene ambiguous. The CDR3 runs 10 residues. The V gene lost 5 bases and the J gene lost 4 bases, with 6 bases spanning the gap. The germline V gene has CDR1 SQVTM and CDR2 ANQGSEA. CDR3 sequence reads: CSVLEYEQYF. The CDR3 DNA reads TGCAGCGTTTTGGAGTACGAGCAGTACTTC.

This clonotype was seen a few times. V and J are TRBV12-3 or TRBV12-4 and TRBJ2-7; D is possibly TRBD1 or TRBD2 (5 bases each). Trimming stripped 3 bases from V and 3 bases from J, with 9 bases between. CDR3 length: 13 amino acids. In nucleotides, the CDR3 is TGTGCCAGCAGTTTGAGGGGCAACTACGAGCAGTACTTC. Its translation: CASSLRGNYEQYF.

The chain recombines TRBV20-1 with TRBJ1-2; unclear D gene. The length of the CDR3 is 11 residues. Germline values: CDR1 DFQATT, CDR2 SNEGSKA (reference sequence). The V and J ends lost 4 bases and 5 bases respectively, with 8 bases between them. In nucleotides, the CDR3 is TGCAGTGCTACGGCGGCATATGGCTACACCTTC. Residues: CSATAAYGYTF.

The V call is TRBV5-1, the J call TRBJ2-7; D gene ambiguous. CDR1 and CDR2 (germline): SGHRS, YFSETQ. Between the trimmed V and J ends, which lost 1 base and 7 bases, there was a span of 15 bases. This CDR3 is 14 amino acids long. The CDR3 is CASSLSGSLLEQYF. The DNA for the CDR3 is TGCGCCAGCAGCTTGTCCGGCAGCCTCCTGGAGCAGTACTTC.

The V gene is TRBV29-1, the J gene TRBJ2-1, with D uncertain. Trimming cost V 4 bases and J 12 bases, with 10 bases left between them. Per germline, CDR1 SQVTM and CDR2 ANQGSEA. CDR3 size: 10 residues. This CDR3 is CSVGNERQFF. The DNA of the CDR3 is TGCAGCGTTGGAAATGAGAGGCAGTTCTTC.

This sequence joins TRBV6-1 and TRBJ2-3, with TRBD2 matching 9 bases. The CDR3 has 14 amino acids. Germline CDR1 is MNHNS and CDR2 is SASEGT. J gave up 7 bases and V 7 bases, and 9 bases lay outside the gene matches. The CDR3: CASIVSGSMNTQYF. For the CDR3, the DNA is TGTGCCAGCATTGTTAGCGGGAGCATGAATACGCAGTATTTT.

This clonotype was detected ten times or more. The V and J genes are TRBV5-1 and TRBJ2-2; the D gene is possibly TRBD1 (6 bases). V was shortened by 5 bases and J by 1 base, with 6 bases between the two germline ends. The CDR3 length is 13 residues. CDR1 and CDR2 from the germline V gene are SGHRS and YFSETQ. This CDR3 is CASRTGNTGELFF. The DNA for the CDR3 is TGCGCCAGCAGGACAGGGAACACCGGGGAGCTGTTTTTT.

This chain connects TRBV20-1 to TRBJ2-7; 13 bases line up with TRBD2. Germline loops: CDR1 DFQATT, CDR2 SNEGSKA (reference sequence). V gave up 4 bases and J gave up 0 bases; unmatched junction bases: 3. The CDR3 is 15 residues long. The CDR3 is CSATGTSGDSYEQYF. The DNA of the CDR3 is TGCAGTGCTACCGGGACTAGCGGGGACTCCTACGAGCAGTACTTC.

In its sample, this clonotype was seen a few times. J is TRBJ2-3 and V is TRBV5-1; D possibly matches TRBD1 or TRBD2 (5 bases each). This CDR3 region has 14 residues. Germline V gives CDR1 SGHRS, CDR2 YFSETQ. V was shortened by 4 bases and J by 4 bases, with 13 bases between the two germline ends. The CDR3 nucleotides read TGCGCCAGCAGCCCCGGTGGGGGTGCAGATACGCAGTATTTT. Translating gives CASSPGGGADTQYF.

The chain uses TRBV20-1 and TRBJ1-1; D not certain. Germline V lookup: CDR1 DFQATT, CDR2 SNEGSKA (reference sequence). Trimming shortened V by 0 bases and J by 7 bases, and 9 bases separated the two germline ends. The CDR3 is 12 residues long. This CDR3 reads CSARDLTVEAFF. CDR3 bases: TGCAGTGCTAGAGACTTGACCGTTGAAGCTTTCTTT.

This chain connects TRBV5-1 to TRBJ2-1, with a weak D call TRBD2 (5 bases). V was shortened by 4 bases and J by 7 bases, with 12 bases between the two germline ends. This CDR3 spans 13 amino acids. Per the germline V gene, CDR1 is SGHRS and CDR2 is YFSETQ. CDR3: CASSTLPGNEQFF. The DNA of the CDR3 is TGCGCCAGCAGCACATTACCGGGGAATGAGCAGTTCTTC.

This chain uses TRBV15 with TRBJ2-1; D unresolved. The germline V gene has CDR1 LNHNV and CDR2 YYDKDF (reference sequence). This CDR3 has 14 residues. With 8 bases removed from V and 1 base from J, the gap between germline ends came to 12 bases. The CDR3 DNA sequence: TGTGCCACCGAGGAAGAGCCATCCTACAATGAGCAGTTCTTC. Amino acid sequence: CATEEEPSYNEQFF.

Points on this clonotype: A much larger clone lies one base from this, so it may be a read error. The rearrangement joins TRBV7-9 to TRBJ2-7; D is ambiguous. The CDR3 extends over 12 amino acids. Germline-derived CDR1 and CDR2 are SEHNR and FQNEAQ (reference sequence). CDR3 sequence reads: CASISDSYQQYF. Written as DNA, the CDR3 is TGTGCCAGCATTTCGGATTCCTACCAGCAGTACTTC. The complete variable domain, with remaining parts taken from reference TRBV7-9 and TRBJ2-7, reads DTGVSQNPRHKITKRGQNVTFRCDPISEHNRLYWYRQTLGQGPEFLTYFQNEAQLEKSRLLSDRFSAERPKGSFSTLEIQRTEQGDSAMYLCASISDSYQQYFGPGTRLTVT.

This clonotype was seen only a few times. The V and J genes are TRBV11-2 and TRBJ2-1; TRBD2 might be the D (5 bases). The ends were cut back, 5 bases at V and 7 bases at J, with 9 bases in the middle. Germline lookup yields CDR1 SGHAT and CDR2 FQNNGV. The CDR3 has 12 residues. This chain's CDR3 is CASSRGRNEQFF. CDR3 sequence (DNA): TGTGCCAGCAGCCGGGGTCGGAATGAGCAGTTCTTC.

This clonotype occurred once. CDR3 loop: CASSSKGSGANVLTF. The CDR3 region has the DNA TGTGCCAGCAGCTCAAAGGGGTCTGGGGCCAACGTCCTGACTTTC. The chain has TRBV28 and TRBJ2-6; maybe TRBD1 (5 bases). The CDR3 loop spans 15 amino acids. The V gene's germline CDR1 is MDHEN and CDR2 SYDVKM. Trimming cost V 6 bases and J 1 base, with 10 bases left between them.

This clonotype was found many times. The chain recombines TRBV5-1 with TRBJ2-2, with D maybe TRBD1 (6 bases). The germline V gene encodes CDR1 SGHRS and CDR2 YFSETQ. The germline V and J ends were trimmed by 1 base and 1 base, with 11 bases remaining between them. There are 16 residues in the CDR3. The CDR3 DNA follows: TGCGCCAGCAGCTTGAGGTCCAGGGGGAACACCGGGGAGCTGTTTTTT. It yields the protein CASSLRSRGNTGELFF.

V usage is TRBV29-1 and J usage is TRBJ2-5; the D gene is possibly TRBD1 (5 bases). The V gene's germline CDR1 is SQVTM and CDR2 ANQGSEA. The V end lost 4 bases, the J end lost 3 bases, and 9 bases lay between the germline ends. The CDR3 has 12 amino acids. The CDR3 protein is CSVATDKETQYF. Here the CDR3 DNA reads TGCAGCGTTGCGACAGACAAAGAGACCCAGTACTTC. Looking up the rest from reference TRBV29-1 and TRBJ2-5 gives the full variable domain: SAVISQKPSRDICQRGTSLTIQCQVDSQVTMMFWYRQQPGQSLTLIATANQGSEATYESGFVIDKFPISRPNLTFSTLTVSNMSPEDSSIYLCSVATDKETQYFGPGTRLLVL.

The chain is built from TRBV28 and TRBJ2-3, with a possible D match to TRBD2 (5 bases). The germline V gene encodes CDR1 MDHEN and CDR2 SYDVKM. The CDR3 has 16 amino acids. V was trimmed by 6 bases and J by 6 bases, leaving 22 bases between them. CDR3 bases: TGTGCCAGCAGCGCCCCAATTGACACAAGGGAGGATACGCAGTATTTT. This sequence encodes CASSAPIDTREDTQYF.

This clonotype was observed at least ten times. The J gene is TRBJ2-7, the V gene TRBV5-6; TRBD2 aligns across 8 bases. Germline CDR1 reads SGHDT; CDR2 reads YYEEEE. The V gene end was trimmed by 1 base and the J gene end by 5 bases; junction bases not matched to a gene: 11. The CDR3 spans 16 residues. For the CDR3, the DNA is TGTGCCAGCAGCTTGTGGGGAGCGGGAGTTGGCGACGAGCAGTACTTC. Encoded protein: CASSLWGAGVGDEQYF.

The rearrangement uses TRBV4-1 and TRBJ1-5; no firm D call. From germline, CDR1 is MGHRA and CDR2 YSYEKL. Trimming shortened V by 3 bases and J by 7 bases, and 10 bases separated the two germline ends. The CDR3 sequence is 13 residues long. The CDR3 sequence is CASSHENYQPQHF. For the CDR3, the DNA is TGCGCCAGCAGCCACGAGAACTACCAGCCCCAGCATTTT.

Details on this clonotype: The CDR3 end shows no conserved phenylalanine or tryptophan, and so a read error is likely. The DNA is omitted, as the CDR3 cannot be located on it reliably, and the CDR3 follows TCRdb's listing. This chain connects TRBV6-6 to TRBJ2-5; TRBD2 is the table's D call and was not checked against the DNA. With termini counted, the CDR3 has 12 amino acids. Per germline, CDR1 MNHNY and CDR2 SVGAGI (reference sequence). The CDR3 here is CASSYSGGRSQV.